The 5 T cell receptor beta chains below were found in one sample sequenced in a study of T cell changes during pregnancy in multiple sclerosis. Profiling relied on immunoSEQ multiplex PCR, and the TCRdb table lists in-frame clones only, not all of them. The data hold some 81,000 clones, with 90% to 95% observed a single time. The sample was peripheral blood, taken after pregnancy. All receptors derive from a female donor in good health, enrolled as a control in a pregnancy study.

The chain combines TRBV5-1 with TRBJ1-1; TRBD1 is a possible D gene (5 bases). With 0 bases removed from V and 5 bases from J, the gap between germline ends came to 20 bases. The CDR3 spans 17 residues. Looked up from germline, CDR1 is SGHRS and CDR2 is YFSETQ. Here the CDR3 reads CASSLAPGLSLFTEAFF. The CDR3 DNA follows: TGCGCCAGCAGCTTGGCACCGGGACTCTCCTTATTTACTGAAGCTTTCTTT.

The V call is TRBV19, the J call TRBJ1-4; 9 bases align to TRBD1. The CDR3 has 16 residues. CDR1 and CDR2 from the germline V gene are LNHDA and SQIVND (reference sequence). J was trimmed by 7 bases and V by 6 bases; bases with no gene match: 12. In DNA form, the CDR3 reads TGTGCCAGTAGCCGGGACAGGGACAATGACCGTGAAAAACTGTTTTTT. It yields the protein CASSRDRDNDREKLFF. Looking up the rest from reference TRBV19 and TRBJ1-4 gives the full variable domain: DGGITQSPKYLFRKEGQNVTLSCEQNLNHDAMYWYRQDPGQGLRLIYYSQIVNDFQKGDIAEGYSVSREKKESFPLTVTSAQKNPTAFYLCASSRDRDNDREKLFFGSGTQLSVL.

The CDR3 loop is CASSPRTSGISRNEQFF. In DNA form, the CDR3 reads TGTGCCAGTAGTCCCAGGACTAGCGGGATTTCGCGAAATGAGCAGTTCTTC. The J gene is TRBJ2-1, the V gene TRBV19, with TRBD2 matching over 12 bases. From germline, CDR1 is LNHDA and CDR2 SQIVND (reference sequence). The CDR3 loop spans 17 amino acids. V trimming: 5 bases; J trimming: 7 bases; junction bases outside the gene matches: 12. Supplemented by reference TRBV19 and TRBJ2-1, the full variable domain reads DGGITQSPKYLFRKEGQNVTLSCEQNLNHDAMYWYRQDPGQGLRLIYYSQIVNDFQKGDIAEGYSVSREKKESFPLTVTSAQKNPTAFYLCASSPRTSGISRNEQFFGPGTRLTVL.

J is TRBJ1-2 and V is TRBV10-3, with D perhaps matching TRBD1 (5 bases). Germline values: CDR1 ENHRY, CDR2 SYGVKD. Trimming stripped 7 bases from V and 2 bases from J, with 11 bases between. The CDR3 runs 13 residues. This chain's CDR3 is CAITGRDNYGYTF. CDR3 coding DNA: TGTGCCATCACGGGGAGGGACAACTATGGCTACACCTTC.

The chain links TRBV2 to TRBJ2-3; no clear D. Between the trimmed V and J ends, which lost 0 bases and 0 bases, there was a span of 10 bases. Germline loops: CDR1 SNHLY, CDR2 FYNNEI. This CDR3 region has 16 residues. As DNA, the CDR3 is TGTGCCAGCAGTGAAGCTCGAAAAGCTAGCACAGATACGCAGTATTTT. This gives the protein CASSEARKASTDTQYF.